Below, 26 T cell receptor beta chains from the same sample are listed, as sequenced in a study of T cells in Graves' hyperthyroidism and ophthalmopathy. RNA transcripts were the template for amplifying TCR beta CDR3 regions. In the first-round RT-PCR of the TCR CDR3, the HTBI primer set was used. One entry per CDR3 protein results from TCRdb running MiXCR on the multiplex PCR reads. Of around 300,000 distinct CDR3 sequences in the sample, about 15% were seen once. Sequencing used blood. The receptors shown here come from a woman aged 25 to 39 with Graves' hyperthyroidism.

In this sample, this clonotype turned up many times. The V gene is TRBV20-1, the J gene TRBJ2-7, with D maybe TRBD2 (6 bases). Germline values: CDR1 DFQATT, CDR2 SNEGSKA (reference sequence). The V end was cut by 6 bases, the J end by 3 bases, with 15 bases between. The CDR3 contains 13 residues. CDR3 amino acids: CSAPRRALYEQYF. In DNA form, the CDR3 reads TGCAGTGCCCCCCGGAGGGCCCTCTACGAGCAGTACTTC.

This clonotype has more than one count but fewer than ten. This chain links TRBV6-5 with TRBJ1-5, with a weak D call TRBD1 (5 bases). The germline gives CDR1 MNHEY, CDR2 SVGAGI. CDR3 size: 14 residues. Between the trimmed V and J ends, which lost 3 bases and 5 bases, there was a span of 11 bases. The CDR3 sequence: CASSYGGSHQPQHF. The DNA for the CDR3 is TGTGCCAGCAGTTATGGGGGATCCCATCAGCCCCAGCATTTT.

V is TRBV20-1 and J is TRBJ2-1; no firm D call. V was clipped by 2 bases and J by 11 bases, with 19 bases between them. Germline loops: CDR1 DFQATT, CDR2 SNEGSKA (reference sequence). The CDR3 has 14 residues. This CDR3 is CSARRPPASLQQFF. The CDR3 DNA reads TGCAGTGCTAGACGCCCTCCAGCGTCGCTGCAGCAGTTCTTC.

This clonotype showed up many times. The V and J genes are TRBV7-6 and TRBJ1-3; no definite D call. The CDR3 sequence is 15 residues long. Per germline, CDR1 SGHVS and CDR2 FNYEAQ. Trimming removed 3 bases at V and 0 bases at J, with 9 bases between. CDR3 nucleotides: TGTGCCAGCAGCTTGGGCCGAAGCTCTGGAAACACCATATATTTT. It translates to CASSLGRSSGNTIYF.

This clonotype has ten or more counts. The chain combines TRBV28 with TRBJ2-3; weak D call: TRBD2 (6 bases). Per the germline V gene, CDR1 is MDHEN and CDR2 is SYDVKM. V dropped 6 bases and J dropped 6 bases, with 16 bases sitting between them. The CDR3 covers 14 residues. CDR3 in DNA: TGTGCCAGCAGCCGGCCTCAGGCGGGGGATACGCAGTATTTT. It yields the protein CASSRPQAGDTQYF.

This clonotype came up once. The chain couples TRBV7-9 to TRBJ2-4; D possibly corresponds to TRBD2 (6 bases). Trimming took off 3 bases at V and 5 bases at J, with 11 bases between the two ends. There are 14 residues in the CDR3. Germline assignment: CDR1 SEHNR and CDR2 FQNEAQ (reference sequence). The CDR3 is CASSFQLAQNIQYF. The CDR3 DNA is TGTGCCAGCAGCTTCCAACTAGCTCAAAACATTCAGTACTTC.

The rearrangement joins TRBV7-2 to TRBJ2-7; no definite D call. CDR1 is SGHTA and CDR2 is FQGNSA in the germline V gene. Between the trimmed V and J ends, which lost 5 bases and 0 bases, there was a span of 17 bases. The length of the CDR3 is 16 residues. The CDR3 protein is CASSPLLRTHSYEQYF. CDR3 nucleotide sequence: TGTGCCAGCAGCCCCTTGCTACGGACCCACTCCTACGAGCAGTACTTC.

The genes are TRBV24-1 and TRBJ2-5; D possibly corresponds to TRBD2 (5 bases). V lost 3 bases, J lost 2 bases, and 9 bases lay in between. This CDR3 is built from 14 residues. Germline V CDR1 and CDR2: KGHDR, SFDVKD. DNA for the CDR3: TGTGCCACCAGTGATCCCTGGGAGCAAGAGACCCAGTACTTC. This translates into CATSDPWEQETQYF.

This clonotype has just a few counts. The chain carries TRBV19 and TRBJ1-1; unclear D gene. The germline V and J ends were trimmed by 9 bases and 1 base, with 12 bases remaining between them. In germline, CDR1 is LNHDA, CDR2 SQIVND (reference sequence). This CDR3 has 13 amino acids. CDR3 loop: CASQYGRNTEAFF. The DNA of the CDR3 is TGTGCCAGCCAATATGGGCGGAACACTGAAGCTTTCTTT.

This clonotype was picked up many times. This CDR3 reads CASSSDRDANEQFF. CDR3 DNA: TGTGCCAGCAGTTCCGACAGGGACGCGAATGAGCAGTTCTTC. The V and J genes are TRBV28 and TRBJ2-1, with 7 bases aligning to TRBD1. The germline CDR1 and CDR2 sequences are MDHEN and SYDVKM. V lost 4 bases and J lost 7; bases outside the gene matches: 7. The CDR3 consists of 14 residues.

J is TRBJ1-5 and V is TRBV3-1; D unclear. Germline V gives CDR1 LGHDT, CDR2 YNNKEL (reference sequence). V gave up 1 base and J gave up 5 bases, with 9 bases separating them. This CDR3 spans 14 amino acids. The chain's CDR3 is CASSQGSGDQPQHF. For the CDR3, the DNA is TGTGCCAGCAGCCAAGGGTCCGGAGATCAGCCCCAGCATTTT.

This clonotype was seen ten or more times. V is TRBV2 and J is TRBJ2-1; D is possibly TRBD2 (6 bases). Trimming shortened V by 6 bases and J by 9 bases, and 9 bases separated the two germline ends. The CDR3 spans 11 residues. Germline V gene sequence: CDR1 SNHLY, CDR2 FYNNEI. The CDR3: CASSRGVEQFF. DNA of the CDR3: TGTGCCAGCAGCCGCGGGGTTGAGCAGTTCTTC. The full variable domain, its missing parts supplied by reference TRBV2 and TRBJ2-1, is EPEVTQTPSHQVTQMGQEVILRCVPISNHLYFYWYRQILGQKVEFLVSFYNNEISEKSEIFDDQFSVERPDGSNFTLKIRSTKLEDSAMYFCASSRGVEQFFGPGTRLTVL.

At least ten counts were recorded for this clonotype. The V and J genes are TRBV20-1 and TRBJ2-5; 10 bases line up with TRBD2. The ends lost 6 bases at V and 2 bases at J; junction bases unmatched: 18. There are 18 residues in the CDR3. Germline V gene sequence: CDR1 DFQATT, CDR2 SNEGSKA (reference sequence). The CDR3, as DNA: TGCAGTGCCGCTGAATGGACTAGCGGCGCTGGGAGGCAAGAGACCCAGTACTTC. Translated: CSAAEWTSGAGRQETQYF.

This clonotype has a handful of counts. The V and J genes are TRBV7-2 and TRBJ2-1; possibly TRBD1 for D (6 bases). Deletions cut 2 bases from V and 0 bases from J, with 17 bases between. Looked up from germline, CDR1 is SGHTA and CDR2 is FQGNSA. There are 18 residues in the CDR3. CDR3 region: CASSLKLGADSSYNEQFF. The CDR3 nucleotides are TGTGCCAGCAGCTTAAAGTTGGGGGCGGATAGCTCCTACAATGAGCAGTTCTTC.

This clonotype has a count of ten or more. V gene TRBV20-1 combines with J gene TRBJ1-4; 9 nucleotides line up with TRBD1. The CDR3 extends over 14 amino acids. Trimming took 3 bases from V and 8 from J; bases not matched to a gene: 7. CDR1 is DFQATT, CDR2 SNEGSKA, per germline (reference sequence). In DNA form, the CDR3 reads TGCAGTGCTAGGGATGGGACAGGGAACGAAAAACTGTTTTTT. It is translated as CSARDGTGNEKLFF.

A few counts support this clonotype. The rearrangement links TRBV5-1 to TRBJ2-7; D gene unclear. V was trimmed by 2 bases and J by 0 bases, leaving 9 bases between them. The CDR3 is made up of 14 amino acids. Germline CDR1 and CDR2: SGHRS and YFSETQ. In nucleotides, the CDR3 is TGCGCCAGCAGCTTTGGAAGGAGCTCCTACGAGCAGTACTTC. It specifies CASSFGRSSYEQYF.

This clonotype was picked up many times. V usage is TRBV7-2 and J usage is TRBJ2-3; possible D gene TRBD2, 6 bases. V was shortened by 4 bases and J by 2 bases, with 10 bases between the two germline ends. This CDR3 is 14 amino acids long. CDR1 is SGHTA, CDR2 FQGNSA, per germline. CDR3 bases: TGTGCCAGCAGCTCCGCGGGACCCACAGATACGCAGTATTTT. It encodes CASSSAGPTDTQYF.

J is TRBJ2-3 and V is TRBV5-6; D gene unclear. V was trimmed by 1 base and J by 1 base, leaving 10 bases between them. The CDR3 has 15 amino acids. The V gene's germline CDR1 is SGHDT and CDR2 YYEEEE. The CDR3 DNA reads TGTGCCAGCAGCTTGTTAGCAAGACGCACAGATACGCAGTATTTT. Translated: CASSLLARRTDTQYF. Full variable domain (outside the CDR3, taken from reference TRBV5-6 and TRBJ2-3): DAGVTQSPTHLIKTRGQQVTLRCSPKSGHDTVSWYQQALGQGPQFIFQYYEEEERQRGNFPDRFSGHQFPNYSSELNVNALLLGDSALYLCASSLLARRTDTQYFGPGTRLTVL.

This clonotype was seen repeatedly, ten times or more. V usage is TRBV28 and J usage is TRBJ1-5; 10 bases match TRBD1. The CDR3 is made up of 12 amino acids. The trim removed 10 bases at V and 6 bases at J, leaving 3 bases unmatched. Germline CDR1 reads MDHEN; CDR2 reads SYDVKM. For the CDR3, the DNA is TGTGCCACCCGGACAGGGGGTCAGCCCCAGCATTTT. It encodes CATRTGGQPQHF.

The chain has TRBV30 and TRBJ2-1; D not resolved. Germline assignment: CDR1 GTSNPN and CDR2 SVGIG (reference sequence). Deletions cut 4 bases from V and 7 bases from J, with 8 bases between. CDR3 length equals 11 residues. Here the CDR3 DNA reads TGTGCCTGGAATTTCGGGAATGAGCAGTTCTTC. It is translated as CAWNFGNEQFF.

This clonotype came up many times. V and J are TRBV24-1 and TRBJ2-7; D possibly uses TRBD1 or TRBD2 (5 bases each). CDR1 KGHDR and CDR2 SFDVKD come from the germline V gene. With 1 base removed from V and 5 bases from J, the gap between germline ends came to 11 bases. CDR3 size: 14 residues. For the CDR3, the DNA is TGTGCCACCAGTGATTTATGGCAGGGAGACGAGCAGTACTTC. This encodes CATSDLWQGDEQYF.

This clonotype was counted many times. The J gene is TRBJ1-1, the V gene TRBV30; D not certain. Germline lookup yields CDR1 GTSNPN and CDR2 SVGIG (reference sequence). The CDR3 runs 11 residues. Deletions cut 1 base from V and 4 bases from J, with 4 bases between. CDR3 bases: TGTGCCTGGAGTGGTCTCACTGAAGCTTTCTTT. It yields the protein CAWSGLTEAFF.

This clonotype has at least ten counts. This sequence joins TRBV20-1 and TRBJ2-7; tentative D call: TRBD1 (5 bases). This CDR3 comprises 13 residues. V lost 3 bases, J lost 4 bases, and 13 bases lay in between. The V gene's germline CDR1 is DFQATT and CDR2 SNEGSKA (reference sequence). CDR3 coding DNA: TGCAGTGCTAGGAGATCAGGGATGTACGAGCAGTACTTC. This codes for CSARRSGMYEQYF.

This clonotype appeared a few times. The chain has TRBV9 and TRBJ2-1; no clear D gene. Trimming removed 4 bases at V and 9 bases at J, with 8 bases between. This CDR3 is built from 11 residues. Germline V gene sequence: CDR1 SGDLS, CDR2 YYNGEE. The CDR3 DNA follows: TGTGCCAGCAGCCAGCTTGGTGAGCAGTTCTTC. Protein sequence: CASSQLGEQFF.

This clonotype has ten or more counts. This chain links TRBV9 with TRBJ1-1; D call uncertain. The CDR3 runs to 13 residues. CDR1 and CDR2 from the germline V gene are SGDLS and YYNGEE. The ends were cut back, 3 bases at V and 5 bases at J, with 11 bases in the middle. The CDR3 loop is CASSAAPRTEAFF. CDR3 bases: TGTGCCAGCAGCGCCGCACCCCGAACTGAAGCTTTCTTT.

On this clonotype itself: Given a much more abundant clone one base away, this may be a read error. The CDR3 loop is CSWTGDGYYEQYF. DNA of the CDR3: TGCAGTTGGACTGGCGACGGATACTACGAGCAGTACTTC. The chain carries TRBV20-1 and TRBJ2-7, with D perhaps TRBD2 (5 bases). Germline loops: CDR1 DFQATT, CDR2 SNEGSKA (reference sequence). This CDR3 region has 13 residues. Trimming removed 8 bases from V and 3 bases from J, with 17 bases in between.